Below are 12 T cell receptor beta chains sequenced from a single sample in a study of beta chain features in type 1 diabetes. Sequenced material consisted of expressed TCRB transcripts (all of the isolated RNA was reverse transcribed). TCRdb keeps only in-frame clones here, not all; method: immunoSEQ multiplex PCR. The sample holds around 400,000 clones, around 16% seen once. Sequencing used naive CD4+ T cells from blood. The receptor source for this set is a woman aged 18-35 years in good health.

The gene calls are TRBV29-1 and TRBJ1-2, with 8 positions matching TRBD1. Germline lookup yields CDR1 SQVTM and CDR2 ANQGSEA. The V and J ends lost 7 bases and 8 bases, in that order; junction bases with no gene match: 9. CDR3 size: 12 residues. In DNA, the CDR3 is TGCAGCGGCCGGGACAGGAGTCAGGGCTACACCTTC. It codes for CSGRDRSQGYTF.

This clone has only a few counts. CDR3 protein: CASSLGYEQYF. The CDR3 bases are TGTGCCAGCAGCCTCGGCTACGAGCAGTACTTC. The rearrangement uses TRBV5-6 and TRBJ2-7; D gene uncertain. Per the germline V gene, CDR1 is SGHDT and CDR2 is YYEEEE. V was shortened by 4 bases and J by 3 bases, with 5 bases between the two germline ends. CDR3 length: 11 amino acids.

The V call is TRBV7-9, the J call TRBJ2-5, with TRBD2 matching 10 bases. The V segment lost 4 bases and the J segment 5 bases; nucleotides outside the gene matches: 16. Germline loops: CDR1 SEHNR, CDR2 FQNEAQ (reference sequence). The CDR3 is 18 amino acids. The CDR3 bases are TGTGCCAGCAGCTCCCCGGGACTAGCGCATACAGTCGTGGAGACCCAGTACTTC. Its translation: CASSSPGLAHTVVETQYF.

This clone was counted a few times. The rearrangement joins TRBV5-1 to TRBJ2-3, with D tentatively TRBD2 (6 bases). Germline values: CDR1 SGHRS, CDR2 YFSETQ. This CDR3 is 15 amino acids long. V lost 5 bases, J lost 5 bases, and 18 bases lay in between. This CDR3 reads CASRREPVGGDTQYF. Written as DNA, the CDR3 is TGCGCCAGCAGAAGGGAACCCGTCGGGGGAGATACGCAGTATTTT.

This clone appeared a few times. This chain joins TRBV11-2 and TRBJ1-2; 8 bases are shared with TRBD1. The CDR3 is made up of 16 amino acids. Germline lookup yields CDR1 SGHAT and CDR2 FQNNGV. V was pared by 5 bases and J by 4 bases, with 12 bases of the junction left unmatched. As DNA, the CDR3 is TGTGCCAGCAGCCCCTCAAGGGACAGGATCGGCTATGGCTACACCTTC. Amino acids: CASSPSRDRIGYGYTF.

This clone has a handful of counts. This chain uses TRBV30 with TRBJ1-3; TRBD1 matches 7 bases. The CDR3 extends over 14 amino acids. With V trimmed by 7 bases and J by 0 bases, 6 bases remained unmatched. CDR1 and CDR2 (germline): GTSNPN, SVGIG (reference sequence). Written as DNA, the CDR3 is TGTGCCTCCGGGACAGCCTTCTCTGGAAACACCATATATTTT. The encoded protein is CASGTAFSGNTIYF.

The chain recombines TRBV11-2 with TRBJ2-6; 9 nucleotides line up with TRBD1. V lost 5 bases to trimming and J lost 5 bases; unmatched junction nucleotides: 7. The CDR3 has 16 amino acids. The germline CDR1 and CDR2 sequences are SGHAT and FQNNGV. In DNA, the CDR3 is TGTGCCAGCAGCCCGATCACAGGGGGCAGGGCCAACGTCCTGACTTTC. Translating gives CASSPITGGRANVLTF.

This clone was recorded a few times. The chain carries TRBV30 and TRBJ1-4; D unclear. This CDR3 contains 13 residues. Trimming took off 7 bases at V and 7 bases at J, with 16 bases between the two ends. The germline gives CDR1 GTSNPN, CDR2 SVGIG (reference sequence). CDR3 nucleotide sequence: TGTGCCTCGGACCGCCGCGAGGGTGAAAAACTGTTTTTT. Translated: CASDRREGEKLFF.

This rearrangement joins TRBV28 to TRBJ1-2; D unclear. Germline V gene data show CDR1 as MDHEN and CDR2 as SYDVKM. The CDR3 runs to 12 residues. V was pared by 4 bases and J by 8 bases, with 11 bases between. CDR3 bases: TGTGCCAGCAGTTACTCCGTCTGGGGCTACACCTTC. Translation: CASSYSVWGYTF.

CDR3 sequence: CASSSSGAGSAQYF. The CDR3 DNA sequence: TGTGCCAGCAGTTCCAGTGGCGCAGGGTCTGCGCAGTATTTT. The chain couples TRBV28 to TRBJ2-3, with D possibly being TRBD1 (5 bases). The V end lost 4 bases, the J end lost 10 bases, and 18 bases lay between the germline ends. CDR1 and CDR2 (germline): MDHEN, SYDVKM. This CDR3 comprises 14 residues.

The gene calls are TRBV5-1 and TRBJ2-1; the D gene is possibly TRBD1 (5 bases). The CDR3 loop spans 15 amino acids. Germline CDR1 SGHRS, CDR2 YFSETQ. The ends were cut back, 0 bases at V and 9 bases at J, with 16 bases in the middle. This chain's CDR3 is CASSLDLVVRGEQFF. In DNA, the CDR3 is TGCGCCAGCAGCTTGGATCTGGTAGTAAGGGGTGAGCAGTTCTTC.

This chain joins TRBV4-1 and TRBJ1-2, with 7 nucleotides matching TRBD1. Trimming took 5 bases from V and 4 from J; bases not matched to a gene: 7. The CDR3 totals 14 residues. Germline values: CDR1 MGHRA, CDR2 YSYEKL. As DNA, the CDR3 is TGCGCCAGCAGCGGGTTAGGGGGCGGCTATGGCTACACCTTC. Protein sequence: CASSGLGGGYGYTF.